The next 16 T cell receptor beta chains were all read from a single sample in a study of cytomegalovirus exposure and HLA in healthy donors. The PCR ran on 60 Vbeta and 13 Jbeta primers. Sequencing used immunoSEQ multiplex PCR; TCRdb keeps in-frame clones, though not all of them. The table includes 150,000 to 200,000 clones, roughly 80% detected once. Sequencing used PBMCs. The receptors here all came from a man between 18 and 35 years old in good health and CMV-seropositive.

This clone occurred a few times. CDR3 nucleotide sequence: TGCAGCGTTGAAGATGTCCCTAGCGGGCCCCTCCCCTCCGTTGATGAGCAGTTCTTC. This gives the protein CSVEDVPSGPLPSVDEQFF. The chain uses TRBV29-1 and TRBJ2-1; 8 bases fit TRBD2. The CDR3 covers 19 residues. After removal of 0 bases from V and 8 bases from J, the junction contained 21 bases not matched to a gene. Germline CDR1 is SQVTM and CDR2 is ANQGSEA.

This chain joins TRBV7-2 and TRBJ2-7; TRBD2 matches 7 bases. Per the germline V gene, CDR1 is SGHTA and CDR2 is FQGNSA. This CDR3 spans 13 amino acids. The V segment lost 2 bases and the J segment 9 bases; nucleotides outside the gene matches: 7. The chain's CDR3 is CASSLLSGIGQYF. In DNA form, the CDR3 reads TGTGCCAGCAGCTTATTGAGCGGGATCGGGCAGTACTTC. Filled out from reference TRBV7-2 and TRBJ2-7, the complete variable domain reads GAGVSQSPSNKVTEKGKDVELRCDPISGHTALYWYRQSLGQGLEFLIYFQGNSAPDKSGLPSDRFSAERTGGSVSTLTIQRTQQEDSAVYLCASSLLSGIGQYFGPGTRLTVT.

The chain combines TRBV29-1 with TRBJ1-1; a possible D gene is TRBD1 (6 bases). The CDR3 extends over 9 amino acids. Germline V gene sequence: CDR1 SQVTM, CDR2 ANQGSEA. The ends were cut back, 7 bases at V and 8 bases at J, with 8 bases in the middle. CDR3 DNA: TGCAGCGCGGACAGAGAAGCTTTCTTT. Translating gives CSADREAFF.

The sample holds a few counts of this clone. CDR3 sequence (DNA): TGTGCCAGTAGTATGACAGGGGAGCCCACAGATACGCAGTATTTT. It specifies CASSMTGEPTDTQYF. The chain links TRBV19 to TRBJ2-3; TRBD1 agrees at 8 bases. Germline CDR1 is LNHDA and CDR2 is SQIVND (reference sequence). The CDR3 runs to 15 residues. V trimming: 3 bases; J trimming: 2 bases; junction bases outside the gene matches: 4.

This clone has more than one count but fewer than ten. The gene calls are TRBV19 and TRBJ2-3, with 12 nucleotides matching TRBD1. Germline values: CDR1 LNHDA, CDR2 SQIVND (reference sequence). Germline trimming cut 5 bases from V and 7 bases from J; bases unmatched to any gene: 7. This CDR3 has 15 amino acids. CDR3 amino acids: CASSSGTGGANTQYF. The CDR3 bases are TGTGCCAGTAGTTCCGGGACAGGGGGCGCAAATACGCAGTATTTT.

A note on this clone: The same CDR3 is also encoded by other DNA sequences in this sample. CDR3 DNA: TGTGCCAGCAGTTTAGGGCGGGGCACCGGGGAGCTGTTTTTT. As protein: CASSLGRGTGELFF. The chain has TRBV27 and TRBJ2-2; tentatively, D is TRBD2 (6 bases). The germline V gene encodes CDR1 MNHEY and CDR2 SMNVEV (reference sequence). The V and J ends lost 2 bases and 4 bases respectively, with 8 bases between them. The CDR3 extends over 14 amino acids.

J is TRBJ2-7 and V is TRBV28; 9 bases match TRBD2. The junction had 11 bases not matched to a gene; V was cut back by 5 bases and J by 3 bases. Per germline, CDR1 MDHEN and CDR2 SYDVKM. This CDR3 contains 16 residues. The CDR3 loop reads CASSAFYGTSSYEQYF. The DNA of the CDR3 is TGTGCCAGCAGTGCCTTCTACGGGACTAGCAGCTACGAGCAGTACTTC.

This chain links TRBV7-2 with TRBJ2-7; 8 bases map to TRBD2. The germline gives CDR1 SGHTA, CDR2 FQGNSA. Trimming took 5 bases from V and 6 from J; bases not matched to a gene: 9. The CDR3 extends over 14 amino acids. The CDR3 loop reads CASSTGGVLGEQYF. The DNA of the CDR3 is TGTGCCAGCAGCACCGGGGGGGTTCTAGGCGAGCAGTACTTC.

This clone was detected a few times. The V call is TRBV6-1, the J call TRBJ2-7, with D possibly matching TRBD2 (6 bases). Trimming left V 3 bases short and J 1 base short, with 19 bases between. The CDR3 loop spans 17 amino acids. CDR1 MNHNS and CDR2 SASEGT come from the germline V gene. The CDR3 bases are TGTGCCAGCAGTGATGAATTGGAGGGACGGTTTTCCTACGAGCAGTACTTC. This sequence encodes CASSDELEGRFSYEQYF.

This rearrangement joins TRBV5-5 to TRBJ1-4, with 8 bases matching TRBD1. There are 14 residues in the CDR3. The V gene end was trimmed by 0 bases and the J gene end by 10 bases; junction bases not matched to a gene: 5. Looked up from germline, CDR1 is SGHKS and CDR2 is YYEKEE (reference sequence). CDR3 loop: CASSLGQGIGKLFF. The CDR3 region has the DNA TGTGCCAGCAGCTTGGGACAGGGGATAGGAAAACTGTTTTTT.

CDR3 in amino acids: CASSLGDTDYGYTF. The CDR3 DNA is TGTGCCAGCAGCTTAGGGGACACAGACTATGGCTACACCTTC. The chain uses TRBV11-2 and TRBJ1-2, with a weak D call TRBD1 (6 bases). The CDR3 is made up of 14 amino acids. Germline CDR1 is SGHAT and CDR2 is FQNNGV. Trimming took off 1 base at V and 3 bases at J, with 9 bases between the two ends.

The CDR3 sequence is CSVNLGRHEQYF. The CDR3 DNA reads as TGCAGCGTTAACTTGGGGAGGCACGAGCAGTACTTC. This chain connects TRBV29-1 to TRBJ2-7; tentative D call: TRBD2 (6 bases). CDR1 is SQVTM, CDR2 ANQGSEA, per germline. V shed 5 bases and J shed 5 bases, with 13 bases lying between them. The CDR3 spans 12 residues.

This clone has a handful of counts. The CDR3 sequence: CASSPTLAGNTIYF. CDR3 DNA sequence: TGTGCCAGCAGCCCGACTCTAGCTGGAAACACCATATATTTT. The chain couples TRBV7-2 to TRBJ1-3, with no clear D. The germline V gene has CDR1 SGHTA and CDR2 FQGNSA. V dropped 5 bases and J dropped 2 bases, with 10 bases sitting between them. There are 14 residues in the CDR3.

The chain couples TRBV7-9 to TRBJ2-7; D not certain. Per germline, CDR1 SEHNR and CDR2 FQNEAQ (reference sequence). Trimming shortened V by 0 bases and J by 4 bases, and 13 bases separated the two germline ends. CDR3 size: 15 residues. CDR3 in DNA: TGTGCCAGCAGCTTAGCCGACTCATTCTATTACGAGCAGTACTTC. Its protein is CASSLADSFYYEQYF. Variable domain in full (rest from reference TRBV7-9 and TRBJ2-7): DTGVSQNPRHKITKRGQNVTFRCDPISEHNRLYWYRQTLGQGPEFLTYFQNEAQLEKSRLLSDRFSAERPKGSFSTLEIQRTEQGDSAMYLCASSLADSFYYEQYFGPGTRLTVT.

The chain couples TRBV2 to TRBJ2-3; 14 positions agree with TRBD2. V gave up 5 bases and J gave up 1 base; unmatched junction bases: 8. The length of the CDR3 is 18 residues. Germline loops: CDR1 SNHLY, CDR2 FYNNEI. The CDR3 coding sequence is TGTGCCAGCAGTCCGGGACTAGCGGGAGAGATGGGCACAGATACGCAGTATTTT. Protein: CASSPGLAGEMGTDTQYF. The full variable domain, with the rest looked up from reference TRBV2 and TRBJ2-3, is EPEVTQTPSHQVTQMGQEVILRCVPISNHLYFYWYRQILGQKVEFLVSFYNNEISEKSEIFDDQFSVERPDGSNFTLKIRSTKLEDSAMYFCASSPGLAGEMGTDTQYFGPGTRLTVL.

The chain combines TRBV10-3 with TRBJ2-1; the match to TRBD2 covers 8 bases. V trimming: 8 bases; J trimming: 7 bases; junction bases outside the gene matches: 7. Looked up from germline, CDR1 is ENHRY and CDR2 is SYGVKD. The CDR3 covers 13 residues. The CDR3 loop is CAIGTSKGNEQFF. As DNA, the CDR3 is TGTGCCATCGGGACTAGTAAAGGGAATGAGCAGTTCTTC.